This T cell receptor beta chain was recorded in a study of radiotherapy plus CTLA-4 blockade in lung cancer. The overall study: Objective responses were seen in about a sixth of patients, disease control in around 30%.

Libraries were prepared by immunoSEQ multiplex PCR; TCRdb keeps only in-frame clonotypes and omits some of them. The sample lists 27,000 or so clones, 60% to 85% occurring once. With V trimmed by 3 bases and J by 3 bases, 4 bases remained unmatched. The CDR3 totals 14 residues. Germline loops: CDR1 MDHEN, CDR2 SYDVKM. This TCR was sampled from a human donor with non-small cell lung cancer that progressed on radiotherapy plus ipilimumab. The starting material was peripheral blood, obtained from a patient treated with radiotherapy plus ipilimumab. The chain has TRBV28 and TRBJ2-7, with 8 bases aligning to TRBD2. For the CDR3, the DNA is TGTGCCAGCAGTTTTTCGGGAGGGCACTACGAGCAGTACTTC. It codes for CASSFSGGHYEQYF.